A single sample gave rise to the 23 T cell receptor beta chains below, sequenced in a study of beta chain features in type 1 diabetes listed by TCRdb under 2018. Library preparation employed the immunoSEQ multiplex PCR assay. All of the isolated RNA was reverse transcribed with the High Capacity cDNA Reverse Transcription Kit, so expressed TCRB transcripts were sequenced. TCRdb retrieved this table from immuneACCESS and kept in-frame rearrangements only. Not all clones are present; in checked studies, unresolved V genes account for under half, and no reason is known for the remainder. The sample table holds tens of thousands of clones, of which 59% were seen once. About 2.2% of the sample goes to the ten largest clones. The source material was Tregs from blood. The cell subset or site label corresponds to: regulatory CD4+ T cells. These TCRs come from a woman aged 18-30 years in good health.

In its sample, this clone was seen a few times. V and J are TRBV12-5 and TRBJ2-7, with 11 nucleotides matching TRBD2. The CDR3 runs to 15 residues. After removal of 3 bases from V and 4 bases from J, the junction contained 5 bases not matched to a gene. Germline values: CDR1 LGHNT, CDR2 FRNRAP. The CDR3 loop reads CASGFLAGGLYEQYF. DNA for the CDR3: TGTGCTAGTGGTTTCTTAGCGGGGGGGCTATACGAGCAGTACTTC. The whole variable domain, remainder taken from reference TRBV12-5 and TRBJ2-7, is DARVTQTPRHKVTEMGQEVTMRCQPILGHNTVFWYRQTMMQGLELLAYFRNRAPLDDSGMPKDRFSAEMPDATLATLKIQPSEPRDSAVYFCASGFLAGGLYEQYFGPGTRLTVT.

The chain is built from TRBV21-1 and TRBJ1-1; the table assigns TRBD1, which was not confirmed against the DNA. TRBV21-1 represents a pseudogene. The CDR3 sequence is 15 residues long. The CDR3 DNA is TGTGCCAGCCCGAGGACAGGGTGTGACGACACTGAAGCTTTCTTT. Translating gives CASPRTGCDDTEAFF.

The chain carries TRBV5-4 and TRBJ2-5, with D perhaps TRBD2 (5 bases). Matching the DNA end better, TRBJ2-7 makes the J call doubtful. This CDR3 is 14 amino acids long. Germline V gives CDR1 SGHNT, CDR2 YYREEE (reference sequence). The chain's CDR3 is CASSFGEGSYEQYF. In DNA form, the CDR3 reads TGTGCCAGCAGCTTCGGGGAAGGGTCCTACGAGCAGTACTTC.

This clone has more than one count but fewer than ten. This rearrangement joins TRBV7-2 to TRBJ1-2, with TRBD1 identical over 7 bases. The CDR3 sequence is 13 residues long. Germline values: CDR1 SGHTA, CDR2 FQGNSA. Losses at the gene ends were 5 bases for V and 8 bases for J; bases not matched to a gene: 8. The CDR3 nucleotides read TGTGCCAGCAGCCGAAACAGGGGTGGAGGCTACACCTTC. Protein: CASSRNRGGGYTF.

The rearrangement links TRBV27 to TRBJ1-2; the match to TRBD1 covers 10 bases. Germline V lookup: CDR1 MNHEY, CDR2 SMNVEV (reference sequence). V was clipped by 6 bases and J by 2 bases; unmatched bases: 3. There are 14 residues in the CDR3. In DNA, the CDR3 is TGTGCCAGCAGCCGGGACAGGGGCAACTATGGCTACACCTTC. Amino acid sequence: CASSRDRGNYGYTF.

V usage is TRBV5-1 and J usage is TRBJ2-7, with D hard to call. The CDR3 totals 16 residues. Germline CDR1 is SGHRS and CDR2 is YFSETQ. The ends were cut back, 0 bases at V and 1 base at J, with 14 bases in the middle. CDR3 coding DNA: TGCGCCAGCAGCTTGGCTAGTCACATCTCGTCCTACGAGCAGTACTTC. It yields the protein CASSLASHISSYEQYF.

This chain uses TRBV12-5 with TRBJ1-1; D is ambiguous. This CDR3 is 16 amino acids long. Deletions cut 3 bases from V and 1 base from J, with 15 bases between. Germline V gene lookup returns CDR1 LGHNT and CDR2 FRNRAP. The CDR3 nucleotides read TGTGCTAGTGGTTTCATAATTCAGGAGGGGAACACTGAAGCTTTCTTT. Translating gives CASGFIIQEGNTEAFF.

This chain links TRBV7-2 with TRBJ1-1, with 8 bases matching TRBD1. CDR1 and CDR2 (germline): SGHTA, FQGNSA. The CDR3 sequence is 13 residues long. The junction had 4 bases not matched to a gene; V was cut back by 6 bases and J by 4 bases. CDR3 in amino acids: CASRYTGGTEAFF. CDR3 bases: TGTGCCAGCAGGTACACAGGGGGCACTGAAGCTTTCTTT. The variable domain in full, with the rest retrieved from reference TRBV7-2 and TRBJ1-1, is GAGVSQSPSNKVTEKGKDVELRCDPISGHTALYWYRQSLGQGLEFLIYFQGNSAPDKSGLPSDRFSAERTGGSVSTLTIQRTQQEDSAVYLCASRYTGGTEAFFGQGTRLTVV.

Only a few counts were recorded for this clone. The chain carries TRBV27 and TRBJ2-7; unclear D gene. Trimming removed 9 bases from V and 5 bases from J, with 17 bases in between. The CDR3 covers 13 residues. The V gene's germline CDR1 is MNHEY and CDR2 SMNVEV (reference sequence). The DNA of the CDR3 is TGTGCCAGTCGGATCGGATGGGCAGACGAGCAGTACTTC. It encodes CASRIGWADEQYF.

This chain joins TRBV6-4 and TRBJ1-1; TRBD1 aligns across 7 bases. V gave up 5 bases and J gave up 4 bases; unmatched junction bases: 4. This CDR3 is 13 amino acids long. In germline, CDR1 is MRHNA, CDR2 SNTAGT. The CDR3 coding sequence is TGTGCCAGCAGTCCCCAGGGGGGCACTGAAGCTTTCTTT. Translated, it gives CASSPQGGTEAFF.

V is TRBV5-6 and J is TRBJ1-4, with 10 bases identical to TRBD1. After removal of 1 base from V and 2 bases from J, the junction contained 2 bases not matched to a gene. Germline V gene sequence: CDR1 SGHDT, CDR2 YYEEEE. This CDR3 is built from 16 residues. CDR3 protein: CASSLLGQGTNEKLFF. In DNA, the CDR3 is TGTGCCAGCAGCTTGTTGGGACAGGGGACTAATGAAAAACTGTTTTTT.

V is TRBV19 and J is TRBJ2-1, with no clear D. Germline lookup yields CDR1 LNHDA and CDR2 SQIVND (reference sequence). Trimming shortened V by 6 bases and J by 8 bases, and 8 bases separated the two germline ends. The CDR3 has 11 amino acids. The CDR3 protein is CASRSGYEQFF. The CDR3 nucleotides read TGTGCCAGTAGGTCGGGTTATGAGCAGTTCTTC.

The J gene is TRBJ2-1, the V gene TRBV12-5; tentative D call: TRBD1 (6 bases). V lost 0 bases and J lost 0, with 6 bases in between. The germline V gene has CDR1 LGHNT and CDR2 FRNRAP. The CDR3 is made up of 15 amino acids. Here the CDR3 DNA reads TGTGCTAGTGGTTTGGTACAGGGCTCCTACAATGAGCAGTTCTTC. As protein: CASGLVQGSYNEQFF.

The J gene is TRBJ1-6, the V gene TRBV19; TRBD1 agrees at 11 bases. The V gene's germline CDR1 is LNHDA and CDR2 SQIVND (reference sequence). CDR3 length: 16 amino acids. V shed 5 bases, J shed 10 bases, and the junction held 10 bases outside the gene matches. The CDR3 DNA reads as TGTGCCAGTAGTCCCTCGACCGGGACAGGGGGGTCACCCCTCCACTTT. This translates into CASSPSTGTGGSPLHF.

The V gene is TRBV4-2, the J gene TRBJ1-3, with 8 bases that match TRBD1. This CDR3 is 16 amino acids long. Per the germline V gene, CDR1 is LGHNA and CDR2 is YNFKEQ. The V and J ends lost 2 bases and 3 bases, in that order; junction bases with no gene match: 6. The CDR3, as DNA: TGTGCCAGCAGCCAACATCCAGGGGGCAGTGGAAACACCATATATTTT. As protein: CASSQHPGGSGNTIYF.

This clone was recorded a few times. The chain combines TRBV15 with TRBJ1-5, with 7 bases identical to TRBD1. Germline CDR1 LNHNV, CDR2 YYDKDF (reference sequence). V gave up 0 bases and J gave up 6 bases; unmatched junction bases: 2. The CDR3 length is 14 residues. The CDR3 coding sequence is TGTGCCACCAGCAGAGAAGGGGGCGTTCAGCCCCAGCATTTT. Residues: CATSREGGVQPQHF.

The V gene is TRBV7-2, the J gene TRBJ1-2; a weak D match, TRBD1 (5 bases). This CDR3 has 14 residues. The V gene lost 1 base and the J gene lost 0 bases, with 6 bases spanning the gap. The V gene's germline CDR1 is SGHTA and CDR2 FQGNSA. The CDR3 loop is CASSLGGSNYGYTF. CDR3 nucleotide sequence: TGTGCCAGCAGCTTAGGGGGCTCTAACTATGGCTACACCTTC.

The chain recombines TRBV29-1 with TRBJ2-2; TRBD2 matches 11 bases. The CDR3 has 17 amino acids. Germline CDR1 is SQVTM and CDR2 is ANQGSEA. The J segment lost 8 bases and the V segment lost 2 bases, leaving 13 bases of the junction unmatched. CDR3 bases: TGCAGCGTTGAATTCGGAGGCGCTAGCGGGGGGTTAGGGGAGCTGTTTTTT. This gives the protein CSVEFGGASGGLGELFF.

The chain uses TRBV19 and TRBJ2-6; D call uncertain. V was trimmed by 7 bases and J by 0 bases, leaving 13 bases between them. The CDR3 is made up of 16 amino acids. Germline V gene lookup returns CDR1 LNHDA and CDR2 SQIVND (reference sequence). The CDR3 sequence: CASTSFWLSGANVLTF. CDR3 bases: TGTGCCAGTACTTCTTTTTGGCTCTCTGGGGCCAACGTCCTGACTTTC.

This chain connects TRBV6-5 to TRBJ1-2, with D maybe TRBD1 (5 bases). The CDR3 has 14 amino acids. In germline, CDR1 is MNHEY, CDR2 SVGAGI. The germline V and J ends were trimmed by 5 bases and 5 bases, with 15 bases remaining between them. DNA for the CDR3: TGTGCCAGCAGTCCACGGCCAGGGATTTATGGCTACACCTTC. Its translation is CASSPRPGIYGYTF.

The chain couples TRBV7-9 to TRBJ1-2; D not certain. CDR1 is SEHNR, CDR2 FQNEAQ, per germline (reference sequence). V was shortened by 2 bases and J by 2 bases, with 12 bases between the two germline ends. The CDR3 contains 15 residues. CDR3 in amino acids: CASSLFSAQNYGYTF. The CDR3 DNA is TGTGCCAGCAGCTTATTTTCGGCACAGAACTATGGCTACACCTTC.

This chain connects TRBV10-3 to TRBJ1-2; 8 bases line up with TRBD1. The V gene end was trimmed by 8 bases and the J gene end by 3 bases; junction bases not matched to a gene: 5. Per germline, CDR1 ENHRY and CDR2 SYGVKD. The CDR3 totals 13 residues. CDR3 DNA sequence: TGTGCCATCCCAGGGGGCGCGGACTATGGCTACACCTTC. The encoded protein is CAIPGGADYGYTF.

The genes are TRBV19 and TRBJ2-1; D call uncertain. In germline, CDR1 is LNHDA, CDR2 SQIVND (reference sequence). The CDR3 consists of 13 residues. V lost 1 base, J lost 7 bases, and 8 bases lay in between. The CDR3 here is CASSIARMNEQFF. The CDR3 DNA sequence: TGTGCCAGTAGTATAGCGAGGATGAATGAGCAGTTCTTC.